Reported below is one T cell receptor (beta chain). As yet, its antigen is unknown. This sample stems from a study of neoadjuvant nivolumab and ipilimumab in lung cancer. Background on the study: Nivolumab 3 mg/kg was given days 1, 15 and 29, plus ipilimumab 1 mg/kg day 1 in combination.

The data were produced by immunoSEQ multiplex PCR, yet TCRdb's version contains in-frame clones alone and is incomplete. The sample records approximately 20,000 clones, around 87% being singletons. Trimming took 5 bases from V and 1 from J, leaving 12 bases between them. The CDR3 has 16 residues. The germline V gene encodes CDR1 KGHSH and CDR2 LQKENI. Broader study findings: TCR clonality did not significantly correlate with pathologic tumor regression. Only two of four nivolumab-treated tumors gained richness and clonality by surgery.

The TCR originated in an adult with non-small cell lung cancer. V is TRBV18 and J is TRBJ2-6; D remains unclear. Sequencing was performed on peripheral blood, taken before neoadjuvant nivolumab, alone or with ipilimumab. The CDR3 region is CASSTLDPSGANVLTF. CDR3 DNA: TGTGCCAGCTCAACTCTGGATCCGTCTGGGGCCAACGTCCTGACTTTC.